Listed below are T cell receptor beta chains from one sample, sequenced in a study of blood T cells in healthy people across ages. Each CDR3 protein gets one entry after TCRdb re-called the 5' RACE reads with MiXCR. The sample yields about 1.5 million distinct CDR3 sequences, about 45% seen once. Source material: blood. The receptors were sampled from a young woman in good health. Both conserved end residues are trimmed from each CDR3.

TRBJ2-7 | TRBV7-2 | 11 | ASSTTASGEQY
TRBJ1-5 | TRBV29-1 | 11 | SVAIGQGQPQH
TRBJ2-7 | TRBV5-6 | 12 | ASSPGQGSDEQY
TRBJ1-2 | TRBV3-1 | 11 | ASSQLADRGLT
TRBJ2-2 | TRBV6-5 | 12 | ASNPTGDTGELF
TRBJ1-4 | TRBV7-2 | 12 | ASSPDRANEKLF
TRBJ1-6 | TRBV4-3 | 17 | ASSQDPTSDGGNNSPLH
. | TRBV27 | 12 | ASSFSGVRETQY
TRBJ2-7 | TRBV6-5 | 14 | ASSYQTGDRTYEQY
TRBJ2-3 | TRBV24-1 | 11 | ATSEGSTDTQY
TRBJ2-5 | TRBV11-1 | 12 | ASRGPGLKETQY
TRBJ2-3 | TRBV5-1 | 13 | ASSTGTIPSDTQY
TRBJ1-4 | TRBV2 | 11 | ASGDRDREKLF
TRBJ1-1 | TRBV12-3/TRBV12-4 | 12 | ASSPRAAYTEAF
. | TRBV7-9 | 12 | ASRTRDALGTQY
TRBJ2-6 | TRBV6-5 | 14 | ASSYSTQAGANVLT
TRBJ2-3 | TRBV7-2 | 14 | ASSLARQVSTDTQY
TRBJ2-5 | TRBV20-1 | 11 | SARDGTRETQY
TRBJ2-4 | TRBV5-1 | 14 | ASSEGTALAKNIQY
TRBJ2-7 | TRBV20-1 | 11 | SARGQGNYEQY
TRBJ2-3 | TRBV25-1 | 13 | ASSAHRGFTDTQY
TRBJ2-7 | TRBV7-9 | 13 | ASSRSGSSFNEQY
TRBJ1-3 | TRBV6-5 | 15 | ASSYGAGATSGNTIY
TRBJ2-1 | TRBV7-9 | 11 | ASSVSSDNEQF
TRBJ2-7 | TRBV29-1 | 10 | SATGSSYEQY
TRBJ2-5 | TRBV4-3 | 14 | ASSQDVGIGSDEQY
TRBJ2-7 | TRBV21-1 | 14 | ASSKGTGKKGYEQY
TRBJ2-7 | TRBV7-2 | 15 | ASSRARQGQNSYEQY
TRBJ2-2 | TRBV20-1 | 12 | SARDVTNTGELF
. | TRBV4-3 | 11 | ASSLDRGREQY
TRBJ2-2 | TRBV29-1 | 12 | SVETPTSTGELF
TRBJ2-7 | TRBV7-2 | 13 | ASNPSPGVSYEQY